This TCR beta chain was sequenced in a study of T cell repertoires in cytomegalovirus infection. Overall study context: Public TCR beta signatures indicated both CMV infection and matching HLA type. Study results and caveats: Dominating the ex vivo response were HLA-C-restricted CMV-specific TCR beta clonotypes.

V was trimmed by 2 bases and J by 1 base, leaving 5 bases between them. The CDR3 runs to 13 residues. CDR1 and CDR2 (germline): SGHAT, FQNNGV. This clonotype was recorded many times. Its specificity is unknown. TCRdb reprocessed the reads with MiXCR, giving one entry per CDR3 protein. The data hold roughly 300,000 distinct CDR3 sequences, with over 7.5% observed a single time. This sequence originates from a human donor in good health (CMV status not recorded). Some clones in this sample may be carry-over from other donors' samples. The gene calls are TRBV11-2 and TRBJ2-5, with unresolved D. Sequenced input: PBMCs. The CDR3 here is CASSLSGQETQYF. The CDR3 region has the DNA TGTGCCAGCAGCTTATCAGGCCAAGAGACCCAGTACTTC.